The next 6 T cell receptor beta chains were all read from a single sample in a study of cytomegalovirus exposure and HLA in healthy donors. PCR primers comprised 60 Vbeta and 13 Jbeta primers. Clones were read by immunoSEQ multiplex PCR, and TCRdb kept only the in-frame ones, dropping some. The table shows about 140,000 clones, with roughly 76% occurring only once. Source material: PBMCs. The receptors were gathered from a female donor in good health and CMV-seronegative.

This sequence joins TRBV5-4 and TRBJ2-3; 13 bases agree with TRBD2. Trimming cost V 0 bases and J 3 bases; bases outside gene matches: 7. Germline values: CDR1 SGHNT, CDR2 YYREEE (reference sequence). The CDR3 is 18 amino acids. CDR3 DNA: TGTGCCAGCAGCTTGGGAGGACTAGCGGGAGTCGGTACAGATACGCAGTATTTT. Translated: CASSLGGLAGVGTDTQYF.

This clone was observed a few times. The chain combines TRBV6-5 with TRBJ1-3; D is possibly TRBD1 (6 bases). The CDR3 length is 15 residues. CDR1 MNHEY and CDR2 SVGAGI come from the germline V gene. Trimming stripped 4 bases from V and 2 bases from J, with 12 bases between. CDR3 DNA sequence: TGTGCCAGCAGTTGGACAGAGCAACCTGGAAACACCATATATTTT. Its translation is CASSWTEQPGNTIYF.

The rearrangement joins TRBV7-9 to TRBJ1-2; possible D gene TRBD1, 6 bases. Trimming stripped 1 base from V and 0 bases from J, with 15 bases between. This CDR3 comprises 17 residues. The germline V gene encodes CDR1 SEHNR and CDR2 FQNEAQ (reference sequence). CDR3: CASSLGGQGQSNYGYTF. CDR3 bases: TGTGCCAGCAGCTTAGGGGGTCAGGGGCAGTCTAACTATGGCTACACCTTC.

In its sample, this clone was seen a few times. This sequence joins TRBV28 and TRBJ2-5; the D is unclear. The CDR3 sequence is 12 residues long. Germline V gene data show CDR1 as MDHEN and CDR2 as SYDVKM. V dropped 5 bases and J dropped 2 bases, with 6 bases sitting between them. CDR3 DNA: TGTGCCAGCAGTCCCCTACAAGAGACCCAGTACTTC. It translates to CASSPLQETQYF.

This chain links TRBV16 with TRBJ1-3; D unresolved. Germline V gene sequence: CDR1 KGHSY, CDR2 FQNENV. The germline V and J ends were trimmed by 4 bases and 4 bases, with 14 bases remaining between them. This CDR3 is 15 amino acids long. CDR3 residues: CASSLTSAGGNTIYF. The CDR3 region has the DNA TGTGCCAGCAGCCTCACCTCGGCAGGCGGAAACACCATATATTTT.

This rearrangement joins TRBV19 to TRBJ1-4; TRBD1 matches at 7 bases. CDR1 LNHDA and CDR2 SQIVND come from the germline V gene (reference sequence). This CDR3 region has 15 residues. The trim removed 4 bases at V and 0 bases at J, leaving 2 bases unmatched. As DNA, the CDR3 is TGTGCCAGTAGTAAAACAGGGGCAACTAATGAAAAACTGTTTTTT. It translates to CASSKTGATNEKLFF.